This paragraph reports one T cell receptor beta chain. Germline CDR1 reads MDHEN; CDR2 reads SYDVKM. The CDR3 has 16 amino acids. Trimming left V 1 base short and J 2 bases short, with 12 bases between. The data were obtained in a study of cytomegalovirus exposure and HLA in healthy donors. Generated by immunoSEQ multiplex PCR, the TCRdb table keeps only in-frame clones and is missing some. The sample consists of some 160,000 clones, 85% to 90% of them appearing once. Sequenced sample: PBMCs. This TCR was sampled from a man aged 18 to 29 in good health and CMV-seronegative. The V gene is TRBV28, the J gene TRBJ2-1, with D maybe TRBD1 (6 bases). CDR3 DNA: TGTGCCAGCAGTTTATTGGACAGAAAAGCCTACAATGAGCAGTTCTTC. Translation gives CASSLLDRKAYNEQFF.